A selection of T cell receptor beta chains follows, all from one sample in a study of CD8+CD57+ T cells in acquired aplastic anemia. TCRdb independently ran MiXCR on the reads; one entry per CDR3 protein. Of about 200,000 distinct CDR3 sequences in the sample, about half were seen once. The sample comprised sorted CD4+, CD8+, or CD8+CD57+ T cells (not recorded which) from PBMCs. The receptors were sampled from a human donor with aplastic anemia. Each CDR3 is given with its conserved first and last residue. A D gene is named only where the DNA matches it firmly. Clone sizes are given selectively: once, few, many, or a class where the clone is expanded.

>.|.|TRBV15|15|TRBJ1-3
TGTGCCACCAGCAGAGGAGACCTCTCTGGAAACACCATATATTTT
CATSRGDLSGNTIYF
>TRBD1|.|TRBV5-8|14|TRBJ2-7
TGTGCCAGCAGCTTGGAGGGACAGGGGATCGAGCAGTACTTC
CASSLEGQGIEQYF
>.|many|TRBV19|14|TRBJ1-5
TGTGCCAGTAGCGTGACAGGAAGCAATCAGCCCCAGCATTTT
CASSVTGSNQPQHF
>TRBD1|.|TRBV12-3/TRBV12-4|17|TRBJ2-2
TGTACTAGTGGTTTGCCGACAGGGAGCATGAGGAGCGGGGAGCTGTTTTTT
CTSGLPTGSMRSGELFF
>.|many|TRBV6-5|14|TRBJ2-5
TGTGCCAGCAGTCCGGGCTGGCGACAAGAGACCCAGTACTTC
CASSPGWRQETQYF
>TRBD2|.|TRBV2|15|TRBJ2-3
TGTGCCAGCAGGGAAGGGACTACTAACACAGATACGCAGTATTTT
CASREGTTNTDTQYF
>TRBD1|few|TRBV28|16|TRBJ1-6
TGTGCCATCACCCCCTACTGGGACAGGGTTGGCTCACCCCTCCACTTT
CAITPYWDRVGSPLHF
>.|.|TRBV2|14|TRBJ1-3
TGTGCCAGCAGTAAGGAGGCCTCTGGAAACACCATATATTTT
CASSKEASGNTIYF
>TRBD2|.|TRBV20-1|14|TRBJ2-5
TGCAGTGCTAGACCACTTAGCGGGGTTGAGACCCAGTACTTC
CSARPLSGVETQYF
>TRBD1|.|TRBV6-6|13|TRBJ1-2
TGTGCCAGCAGGTACAGGGGTACCTATGGCTACACCTTC
CASRYRGTYGYTF
>.|.|TRBV25-1|11|TRBJ2-1
TGTGCCAGCCAGGAGTACAATGAGCAGTTCTTC
CASQEYNEQFF
>TRBD2|.|TRBV2|22|TRBJ2-2
TGTGCCAGCAGTGAAGCGGGCCGGGAGGGTGGGCGGGGGGGGCCGAACACCGGGGAGCTGTTTTTT
CASSEAGREGGRGGPNTGELFF
>.|.|TRBV2|12|TRBJ1-2
TGTGCCAGCAACCCCTCTGACTATGGCTACACCTTC
CASNPSDYGYTF
>.|.|TRBV2|13|TRBJ2-1
TGTGCTAGCTTAAGGGCGGGGCGCAATGAGCAGTTCTTC
CASLRAGRNEQFF
>.|.|TRBV12-3/TRBV12-4|13|TRBJ1-2
TGTGCCAGCGGACAACAGGGCCACTATGGCTACACCTTC
CASGQQGHYGYTF
>.|.|TRBV25-1|16|TRBJ1-2
TGTGCCAGCAGTGATCCCAGTGGGGCGACGGACTATGGCTACACCTTC
CASSDPSGATDYGYTF
>.|few|TRBV7-8|17|TRBJ2-7
TGTGCCAGCAGCTTAGAGAGGGCGCGGGGAGGCTCCTACGAGCAGTACTTC
CASSLERARGGSYEQYF
>.|many|TRBV2|13|TRBJ2-1
TGTGCCAGCAGTGGTAGTAGAAACAATGAGCAGTTCTTC
CASSGSRNNEQFF
>.|many|TRBV7-2|13|TRBJ2-1
TGTGCCAGCAGCTTAGACAGCTACAATGAGCAGTTCTTC
CASSLDSYNEQFF
>.|.|TRBV7-2|15|TRBJ2-7
TGCGCCAGCAGCCGTACCTGGACCGCGTCCTACGAGCAGTACTTC
CASSRTWTASYEQYF
>.|many|TRBV7-9|13|TRBJ1-6
TGTGCCAGCAGCTTAGAAAAGAACTCACCCCTCCACTTT
CASSLEKNSPLHF
>.|many|TRBV10-2|13|TRBJ1-2
TGCGCCAGCAGTGAAATGAGTCACTATGGCTACACCTTC
CASSEMSHYGYTF
>TRBD1|many|TRBV2|15|TRBJ2-7
TGTGCCAGCAGTGGGAGGGGGACAGGGGGCTACGAGCAGTACTTC
CASSGRGTGGYEQYF
>.|.|TRBV20-1|15|TRBJ2-5
TGCAGTGCTAGGTTGCCGACGGGAGTTACAGAGACCCAGTACTTC
CSARLPTGVTETQYF
>TRBD1|.|TRBV10-3|15|TRBJ1-2
TGTGCCATCAGTCCCACCATCCAGGGGGACTATGGCTACACCTTC
CAISPTIQGDYGYTF
>.|.|TRBV29-1|13|TRBJ2-7
TGCAGCGTGAGGGACGGGGTTCGATACGAGCAGTACTTC
CSVRDGVRYEQYF
>TRBD1|many|TRBV13|13|TRBJ2-5
TGTGCCAGCAGCTCTAGGGGGCTAGAGACCCAGTACTTC
CASSSRGLETQYF
>.|once|TRBV20-1|14|TRBJ1-1
TGCAGTGCTAGCGCTGGGACGGGACTCACTGAAGCTTTCTTT
CSASAGTGLTEAFF
>.|.|TRBV7-2|15|TRBJ1-1
TGTGCCAGCAGTTTTTCGTCAAAGCCGAACACTGAAGCTTTCTTT
CASSFSSKPNTEAFF
>.|many|TRBV11-1|15|TRBJ2-1
TGTGCCAGCAGCCTAGGAAACTCTCCTTACAATGAGCAGTTCTTC
CASSLGNSPYNEQFF
>TRBD1|.|TRBV5-1|14|TRBJ1-6
TGCGCCAGCATCTCCACAGGGGAAAATTCACCCCTCCACTTT
CASISTGENSPLHF
>TRBD1|.|TRBV7-3|15|TRBJ2-7
TGTGCCAGCAGCTTATCCAAACAGGGGATTTACGAGCAGTACTTC
CASSLSKQGIYEQYF
>.|many|TRBV5-1|14|TRBJ1-1
TGCGCCAGCAGCAGGACAGCCATGAACACTGAAGCTTTCTTT
CASSRTAMNTEAFF
>.|few|TRBV28|13|TRBJ1-2
TGTGCCAGCAGTTTGAGGGTAGAGGGAGGCTACACCTTC
CASSLRVEGGYTF
>.|.|TRBV20-1|13|TRBJ1-1
TGCAGTGACCCGGGCCAGATGAACGCTGAAGCTTTCTTT
CSDPGQMNAEAFF
>TRBD1|.|TRBV20-1|14|TRBJ2-7
TGCAGTGCCAGTAGTCAACAGGGGGGCGTCGAGCAGTACTTC
CSASSQQGGVEQYF
>.|.|TRBV2|12|TRBJ2-7
TGTGCCAGCATAAGTATCTCCTACGAGCAGTACTTC
CASISISYEQYF
>TRBD2|.|TRBV9|15|TRBJ2-1
TGTGCCAGCAGCCCTTCCGGGACTAGCAACAATGAGCAGTTCTTC
CASSPSGTSNNEQFF
>.|many|TRBV27|14|TRBJ2-5
TGTGCCAGCAGTTTTGGGCAGGCGGTTGAGACCCAGTACTTC
CASSFGQAVETQYF
>.|.|TRBV10-1|13|TRBJ1-5
TGCGCCAGCGTAGGGACGGCCGATCAGCCCCAGCATTTT
CASVGTADQPQHF
>.|.|TRBV9|15|TRBJ1-6
TGTGCCAGCAGCGTAGCCTTGTCCTATAATTCACCCCTCCACTTT
CASSVALSYNSPLHF
>.|many|TRBV20-1|11|TRBJ1-1
TGCAGTGCTTCCAGGGGTACTGAAGCTTTCTTT
CSASRGTEAFF
>.|few|TRBV6-1|14|TRBJ1-2
TGTGCCAGCAGTGAAGGATATTCAAACTATGGCTACACCTTC
CASSEGYSNYGYTF
>.|.|TRBV19|14|TRBJ2-7
TGTGCCAGTACCCCCAATGGAGGGGGCTACGAGCAGTACTTC
CASTPNGGGYEQYF
>TRBD1|.|TRBV2|19|TRBJ1-5
TGTGCCAGCAGTGATCGGGTCAGGGGGCCCGGCAGGGAAAATCAGCCCCAGCATTTT
CASSDRVRGPGRENQPQHF
>.|many|TRBV20-1|15|TRBJ1-2
TGCAGTGCTACGTTACAGCCGAGGGGAAACTATGGCTACACCTTC
CSATLQPRGNYGYTF
>.|many|TRBV2|17|TRBJ2-2
TGTGCCAGCAGTGGGGGGGACCGAAAATTGGGGACCGGGGAGCTGTTTTTT
CASSGGDRKLGTGELFF
>.|.|TRBV10-2|13|TRBJ1-5
TGCACCAGCAGTCGAGGGATTAACCAGCTCCAGCATTTT
CTSSRGINQLQHF
>TRBD1|many|TRBV2|14|TRBJ1-5
TGTGCCAGCAATCGACAGGGTGGACATCAGCCCCAGCATTTT
CASNRQGGHQPQHF
>TRBD1|.|TRBV2|15|TRBJ2-7
TGTGCCACCTCGGGGGACAGGGGCGAAACCTACGAGCAGTACTTC
CATSGDRGETYEQYF
>.|.|TRBV20-1|15|TRBJ1-4
TGCAGTGCTAGAGGGCCTACAGCAACTAATGAAAAACTGTTTTTT
CSARGPTATNEKLFF
>.|.|TRBV6-5|15|TRBJ1-1
TGTGCCAGCGGCCGCGAGGGGGGGGGGAACACTGAAGCTTTCTTT
CASGREGGGNTEAFF
>TRBD1|many|TRBV7-9|15|TRBJ1-4
TGTGCCAGCAGCTGGGGACAGCCCGCCATAGAAAAACTGTTTTTT
CASSWGQPAIEKLFF
>TRBD2|.|TRBV15|16|TRBJ2-1
TGTGCCACCAGCAGCCGGACTAGCGGGGGGGCCAATGAGCAGTTCTTC
CATSSRTSGGANEQFF
>.|.|TRBV7-8|13|TRBJ1-2
TGCGCCAGCAGCCAAGTTCCCAACGGAGGCTACACCTTC
CASSQVPNGGYTF
>.|many|TRBV7-9|14|TRBJ1-3
TGTGCCAGCAGCCGACAGGTGTCTGGAAACACCATATATTTT
CASSRQVSGNTIYF
>.|few|TRBV6-5|16|TRBJ1-1
TGTGCCAGCAGTTACGGGGGGGGGGTGCGGGAAACTGAAGCTTTCTTT
CASSYGGGVRETEAFF
>TRBD1|many|TRBV11-2|18|TRBJ1-1
TGTGCCAGCAGCCTCGGACAGGTCCTACCCCGCACTGACACTGAAGCTTTCTTT
CASSLGQVLPRTDTEAFF
>TRBD1|.|TRBV5-5|15|TRBJ1-5
TGTGCCAGCAGCCCCGGGACAGAAGTCAATCAGCCCCAGCATTTT
CASSPGTEVNQPQHF
>.|.|TRBV5-1|16|TRBJ2-1
TGCGCCAGCAGCCCGTTGGACAGAAATGTACACAATGAGCAGTTCTTC
CASSPLDRNVHNEQFF